The 24 T cell receptor beta chains given below trace back to one sample, sequenced in a study of cytomegalovirus exposure and HLA in healthy donors. The PCR ran on 60 Vbeta and 13 Jbeta primers. Sequencing was performed with immunoSEQ multiplex PCR; in TCRdb, only in-frame clones are kept and a portion is missing. The data show about 160,000 clones, 80% to 90% seen once. Sample: PBMCs. These receptors were collected from a woman between 25 and 40 years old in good health and CMV-seropositive.

The chain links TRBV5-4 to TRBJ2-2, with TRBD2 as a possible D gene (5 bases). The germline CDR1 and CDR2 sequences are SGHNT and YYREEE (reference sequence). V lost 1 base to trimming and J lost 7 bases, with 17 bases between them. The CDR3 extends over 16 amino acids. The CDR3 DNA reads as TGTGCCAGCAGCTTGTACGGCCGACGGGGATTCGGGGAGCTGTTTTTT. It specifies CASSLYGRRGFGELFF.

The chain employs TRBV4-1 and TRBJ1-4; D is perhaps TRBD1 (6 bases). From germline, CDR1 is MGHRA and CDR2 YSYEKL. Trimming stripped 1 base from V and 8 bases from J, with 17 bases between. CDR3 length: 16 residues. This CDR3 is CASSQVSGGAEEKLFF. CDR3 in DNA: TGCGCCAGCAGCCAAGTCTCGGGGGGCGCGGAGGAAAAACTGTTTTTT.

The chain links TRBV7-2 to TRBJ2-7; 8 positions match TRBD2. Per the germline V gene, CDR1 is SGHTA and CDR2 is FQGNSA. The CDR3 is made up of 18 amino acids. V trimming: 5 bases; J trimming: 0 bases; junction bases outside the gene matches: 15. The CDR3 reads CASSPYLSSGVSSYEQYF. The DNA for the CDR3 is TGTGCCAGCAGCCCTTACCTCAGTAGCGGGGTTAGCTCCTACGAGCAGTACTTC.

The rearrangement links TRBV5-1 to TRBJ2-7, with 9 bases lining up with TRBD1. Germline-derived CDR1 and CDR2 are SGHRS and YFSETQ. There are 15 residues in the CDR3. V lost 1 base and J lost 7; bases outside the gene matches: 9. DNA for the CDR3: TGCGCCAGCAGCTTGAAGGACAGGGGTGTATGGGAGCAGTACTTC. Translated, it gives CASSLKDRGVWEQYF.

The chain joins TRBV19 to TRBJ1-2; 10 bases are shared with TRBD1. This CDR3 spans 17 amino acids. V was pared by 6 bases and J by 7 bases, with 17 bases of the junction left unmatched. Germline V gene sequence: CDR1 LNHDA, CDR2 SQIVND (reference sequence). The CDR3 DNA sequence: TGTGCCAGTAGCAGCACCTCCGGGACAGGGGATGGAGGTGGCTACACCTTC. Amino acids: CASSSTSGTGDGGGYTF.

Concerning this clone itself: Compared with germline, one end of the junction differs, possibly owing to a read error. This chain joins TRBV7-9 and TRBJ1-2, with a tentative D call TRBD1 (5 bases). The germline V gene has CDR1 SEHNR and CDR2 FQNEAQ (reference sequence). This CDR3 contains 12 residues. For the CDR3, the DNA is TGTTCCAGCAGCTTTTCCAGGGTAGGCTACACCTTC. Translated, it gives CSSSFSRVGYTF.

This clone was picked up one time. This sequence joins TRBV28 and TRBJ1-2; 12 bases match TRBD1. This CDR3 has 15 residues. V lost 6 bases, J lost 7 bases, and 9 bases stayed unmatched. Germline lookup yields CDR1 MDHEN and CDR2 SYDVKM. The CDR3 reads CASRRRPGQGAGYTF. The CDR3 DNA sequence: TGTGCCAGCAGACGGAGACCGGGACAGGGGGCTGGCTACACCTTC.

The chain recombines TRBV5-6 with TRBJ2-3; possible D gene TRBD1, 5 bases. The CDR3 sequence is 15 residues long. The V and J ends lost 2 bases and 3 bases respectively, with 13 bases between them. Germline V lookup: CDR1 SGHDT, CDR2 YYEEEE. CDR3 amino acids: CASSFGAVATDTQYF. The DNA of the CDR3 is TGTGCCAGCAGCTTTGGGGCGGTCGCAACAGATACGCAGTATTTT.

The J gene is TRBJ2-7, the V gene TRBV7-9, with TRBD1 identical over 8 bases. The germline V gene encodes CDR1 SEHNR and CDR2 FQNEAQ (reference sequence). After removal of 6 bases from V and 3 bases from J, the junction contained 10 bases not matched to a gene. This CDR3 is 15 amino acids long. The CDR3 DNA reads TGTGCCAGCAGTAACGACAGGGGATGGGACTACGAGCAGTACTTC. It specifies CASSNDRGWDYEQYF.

There are a few counts of this clone. This chain uses TRBV5-6 with TRBJ1-6; 8 bases are shared with TRBD1. V was pared by 4 bases and J by 6 bases, with 9 bases of the junction left unmatched. Per the germline V gene, CDR1 is SGHDT and CDR2 is YYEEEE. The CDR3 runs 16 residues. This chain's CDR3 is CASSDTGQGGNSPLHF. The DNA of the CDR3 is TGTGCCAGCAGCGACACAGGACAGGGAGGTAATTCACCCCTCCACTTT.

The rearrangement joins TRBV29-1 to TRBJ1-2; 9 nucleotides agree with TRBD1. CDR1 and CDR2 (germline): SQVTM, ANQGSEA. The V segment lost 6 bases and the J segment 2 bases; nucleotides outside the gene matches: 7. The CDR3 has 14 residues. CDR3 protein: CSVYPGQGNYGYTF. For the CDR3, the DNA is TGCAGCGTCTACCCGGGACAGGGAAACTATGGCTACACCTTC.

The chain uses TRBV5-5 and TRBJ1-1; 7 bases are shared with TRBD1. Germline-derived CDR1 and CDR2 are SGHKS and YYEKEE (reference sequence). V gave up 5 bases and J gave up 1 base; unmatched junction bases: 8. This CDR3 contains 15 residues. Here the CDR3 DNA reads TGTGCCAGCAGTTCGCCACACAGGGGGAACACTGAAGCTTTCTTT. Amino acid sequence: CASSSPHRGNTEAFF. The variable domain in full, with the rest retrieved from reference TRBV5-5 and TRBJ1-1, is DAGVTQSPTHLIKTRGQQVTLRCSPISGHKSVSWYQQVLGQGPQFIFQYYEKEERGRGNFPDRFSARQFPNYSSELNVNALLLGDSALYLCASSSPHRGNTEAFFGQGTRLTVV.

The rearrangement uses TRBV27 and TRBJ1-2; no clear D. Germline lookup yields CDR1 MNHEY and CDR2 SMNVEV (reference sequence). V was shortened by 5 bases and J by 5 bases, with 12 bases between the two germline ends. The CDR3 runs to 13 residues. The CDR3 loop is CASSIGSWYGYTF. CDR3 sequence (DNA): TGTGCCAGCAGTATTGGCTCGTGGTATGGCTACACCTTC.

Written as DNA, the CDR3 is TGTGCCAGCAGCCGCGACAAGTCTAACTATGGCTACACCTTC. Translation: CASSRDKSNYGYTF. The rearrangement links TRBV4-2 to TRBJ1-2; D is uncertain. Looked up from germline, CDR1 is LGHNA and CDR2 is YNFKEQ. The CDR3 totals 14 residues. The V and J ends lost 4 bases and 0 bases respectively, with 9 bases between them.

V and J are TRBV4-2 and TRBJ2-7; 8 bases are shared with TRBD2. This CDR3 comprises 13 residues. The germline V gene encodes CDR1 LGHNA and CDR2 YNFKEQ. J lost 8 bases, V lost 1 base, and 4 bases had no gene match. CDR3 loop: CASSQAGGLQQYF. In nucleotides, the CDR3 is TGTGCCAGCAGCCAAGCGGGGGGGCTTCAGCAGTACTTC.

This clone was recorded once. V is TRBV5-1 and J is TRBJ2-1, with D unresolved. The V end lost 1 base, the J end lost 8 bases, and 7 bases lay between the germline ends. The CDR3 is made up of 12 amino acids. CDR1 and CDR2 (germline): SGHRS, YFSETQ. CDR3 nucleotide sequence: TGCGCCAGCAGCTTGTGGTCGGATGAGCAGTTCTTC. Protein sequence: CASSLWSDEQFF.

This chain connects TRBV4-3 to TRBJ1-1; TRBD1 might be the D (5 bases). Germline V CDR1 and CDR2: LGHNA, YSLEER. The germline V and J ends were trimmed by 6 bases and 5 bases, with 19 bases remaining between them. This CDR3 spans 15 amino acids. This CDR3 is CASSPFGQGNTEAFF. In nucleotides, the CDR3 is TGCGCCAGCAGTCCTTTCGGCCAGGGCAATACTGAAGCTTTCTTT.

The chain is built from TRBV7-8 and TRBJ1-1, with D possibly TRBD1 on 6 matching bases. This CDR3 is 16 amino acids long. Trimming cost V 4 bases and J 0 bases, with 15 bases left between them. Per the germline V gene, CDR1 is SGHVS and CDR2 is FQNEAQ. The CDR3 loop reads CASSSLGGLLNTEAFF. The CDR3 nucleotides are TGTGCCAGCAGCTCCCTGGGGGGGCTGCTGAACACTGAAGCTTTCTTT.

This chain joins TRBV6-5 and TRBJ2-7, with D possibly matching TRBD1 (6 bases). Germline V lookup: CDR1 MNHEY, CDR2 SVGAGI. This CDR3 comprises 13 residues. V was shortened by 7 bases and J by 5 bases, with 15 bases between the two germline ends. CDR3 residues: CASTSRTGNEQYF. The CDR3 bases are TGTGCCAGCACTTCCCGAACAGGGAACGAGCAGTACTTC.

This sequence joins TRBV5-6 and TRBJ2-7; 10 bases fit TRBD1. The germline CDR1 and CDR2 sequences are SGHDT and YYEEEE. V lost 0 bases, J lost 10 bases, and 1 base stayed unmatched. The CDR3 contains 12 residues. Here the CDR3 reads CASSLGDRGQYF. The CDR3 DNA reads TGTGCCAGCAGCTTGGGGGACAGGGGACAGTACTTC.

A note on this clone: One junction end does not reproduce the germline sequence, and a read error may be involved. J is TRBJ1-1 and V is TRBV7-9; 8 bases align to TRBD1. The germline gives CDR1 SEHNR, CDR2 FQNEAQ (reference sequence). The CDR3 consists of 16 residues. The CDR3 region has the DNA TGTTCCAGCAGCGCCGGACAGGGAGGTATGATCACTGAAGCTTTCTTT. Translating it yields CSSSAGQGGMITEAFF. Based on the CDR3 plus reference TRBV7-9 and TRBJ1-1, the full variable domain is DTGVSQNPRHKITKRGQNVTFRCDPISEHNRLYWYRQTLGQGPEFLTYFQNEAQLEKSRLLSDRFSAERPKGSFSTLEIQRTEQGDSAMYLCSSSAGQGGMITEAFFGQGTRLTVV.

The table lists this clone with a few counts. This chain uses TRBV6-5 with TRBJ1-3; weak D call: TRBD1 (6 bases). From germline, CDR1 is MNHEY and CDR2 SVGAGI. Trimming removed 0 bases at V and 8 bases at J, with 14 bases between. This CDR3 has 15 amino acids. Written as DNA, the CDR3 is TGTGCCAGCAGTTACTCCCAGGGGTTCAAGGACACCATATATTTT. This gives the protein CASSYSQGFKDTIYF.

V usage is TRBV9 and J usage is TRBJ2-3; D uncertain. V was cut by 0 bases and J by 1 base, with 6 bases left in between. Germline loops: CDR1 SGDLS, CDR2 YYNGEE. This CDR3 region has 14 residues. This chain's CDR3 is CASSVGAGTDTQYF. CDR3 in DNA: TGTGCCAGCAGCGTAGGGGCAGGCACAGATACGCAGTATTTT.

This clone was counted a few times. The chain links TRBV11-3 to TRBJ2-2; maybe TRBD1 (5 bases). This CDR3 comprises 17 residues. The ends were cut back, 1 base at V and 4 bases at J, with 16 bases in the middle. The germline CDR1 and CDR2 sequences are SGHNT and YENEEA. CDR3: CASSLGAAGLPTGELFF. The CDR3 DNA sequence: TGTGCCAGCAGCTTAGGTGCGGCAGGGCTTCCCACCGGGGAGCTGTTTTTT.